The clone carrying this TCR beta chain appeared a few times. The sample comes from a study of shared clonotypes between healthy human individuals. Caucasian adults living in Nashville, Tennessee, provided all samples. The CDR3 contains 12 residues. The germline V gene has CDR1 MNHEY and CDR2 SMNVEV (reference sequence). The V gene lost 8 bases and the J gene lost 10 bases, with 12 bases spanning the gap. Measured with immunoSEQ multiplex PCR; TCRdb has only the in-frame clones, and not every one. Of millions of clones in the sample, 85% to 95% were seen once. V gene TRBV27 combines with J gene TRBJ1-6; D gene unclear. Sequencing used naive CD4+ T cells sorted from blood. Subset in this sample: CD45RA+ positively selected. The TCR originated in a young man in good health. In DNA, the CDR3 is TGTGCCAGCGGCTCAGTAGGATCACCCCTCCACTTT. Its protein is CASGSVGSPLHF.